This section outlines one T cell receptor (beta chain) sequence together with its context. Its target is not known. This entry comes from a study of T cell responses to AZD1222 COVID-19 vaccine. Overall study results and limits: All repertoire sampling was performed exclusively after the peak T cell response.

Only in-frame clones appear in the TCRdb table, and some are missing; sequencing was by immunoSEQ multiplex PCR. This sample carries more than 80,000 clones, 70% to 90% of them seen once, and the ten largest clones take about a tenth. This sample comprised peripheral blood, obtained on day 0 of MenACWY control vaccination. The origin of this receptor is an adult in good health.

For the CDR3, the DNA is TGTGCCACCGGCCGGGGGGGCGAGCAGTACTTC. Protein product: CATGRGGEQYF. The chain joins TRBV6-6 to TRBJ2-7, with 8 bases aligning to TRBD2. CDR1 is MNHNY, CDR2 SVGAGI, per germline (reference sequence). This CDR3 spans 11 amino acids. Trimming at V came to 10 bases and at J to 6 bases, leaving 5 bases not matched to a gene.